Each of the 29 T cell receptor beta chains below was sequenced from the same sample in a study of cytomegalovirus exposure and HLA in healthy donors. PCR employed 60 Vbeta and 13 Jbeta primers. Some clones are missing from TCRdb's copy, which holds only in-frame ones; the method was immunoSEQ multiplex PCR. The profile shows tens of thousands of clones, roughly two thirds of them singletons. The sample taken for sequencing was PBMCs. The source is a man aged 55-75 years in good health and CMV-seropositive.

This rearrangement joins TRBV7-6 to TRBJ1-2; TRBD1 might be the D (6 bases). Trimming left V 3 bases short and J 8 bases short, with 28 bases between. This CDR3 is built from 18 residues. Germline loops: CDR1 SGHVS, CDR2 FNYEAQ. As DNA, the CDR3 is TGTGCCAGCAGCTTTCTCGGCACAGGGAAGGATCCTATCGGAGGCTACACCTTC. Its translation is CASSFLGTGKDPIGGYTF.

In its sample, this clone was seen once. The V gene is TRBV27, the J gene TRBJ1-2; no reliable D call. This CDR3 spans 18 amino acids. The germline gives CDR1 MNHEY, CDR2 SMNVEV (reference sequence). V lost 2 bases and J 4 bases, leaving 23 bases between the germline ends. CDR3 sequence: CASSLMTPGVMGSYGYTF. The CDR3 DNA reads TGTGCCAGCAGTTTAATGACCCCGGGAGTTATGGGATCCTATGGCTACACCTTC.

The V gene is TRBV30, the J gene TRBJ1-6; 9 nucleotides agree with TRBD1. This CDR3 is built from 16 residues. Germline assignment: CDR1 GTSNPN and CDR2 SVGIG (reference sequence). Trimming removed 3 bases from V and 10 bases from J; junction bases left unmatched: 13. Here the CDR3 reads CAWRAGTGSSESPLHF. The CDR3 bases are TGTGCCTGGAGAGCCGGGACAGGGTCGTCGGAATCACCCCTCCACTTT.

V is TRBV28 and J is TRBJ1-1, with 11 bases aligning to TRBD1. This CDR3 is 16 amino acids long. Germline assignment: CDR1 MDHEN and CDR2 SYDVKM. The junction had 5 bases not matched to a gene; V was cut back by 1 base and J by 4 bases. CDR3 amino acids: CASSLLGQGVTTEAFF. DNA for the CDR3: TGTGCCAGCAGTTTATTGGGACAGGGGGTAACCACTGAAGCTTTCTTT.

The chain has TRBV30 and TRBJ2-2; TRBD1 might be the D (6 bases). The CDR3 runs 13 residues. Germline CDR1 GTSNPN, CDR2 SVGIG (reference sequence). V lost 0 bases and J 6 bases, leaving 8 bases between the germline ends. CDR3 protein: CAWSVQGPGELFF. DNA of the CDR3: TGTGCCTGGAGTGTGCAGGGGCCCGGGGAGCTGTTTTTT.

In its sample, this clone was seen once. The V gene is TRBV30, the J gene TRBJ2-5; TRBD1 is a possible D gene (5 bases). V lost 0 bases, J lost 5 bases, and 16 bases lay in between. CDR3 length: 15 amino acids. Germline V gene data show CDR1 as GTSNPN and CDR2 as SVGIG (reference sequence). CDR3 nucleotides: TGTGCCTGGAGTGTGGGGTCCAAGGGGATGGAGACCCAGTACTTC. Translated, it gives CAWSVGSKGMETQYF.

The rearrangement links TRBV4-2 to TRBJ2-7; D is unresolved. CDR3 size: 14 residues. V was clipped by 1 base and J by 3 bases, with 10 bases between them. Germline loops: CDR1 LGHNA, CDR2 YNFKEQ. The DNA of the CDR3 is TGTGCCAGCAGCCAAGGCCGAGGCCTCTACGAGCAGTACTTC. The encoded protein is CASSQGRGLYEQYF.

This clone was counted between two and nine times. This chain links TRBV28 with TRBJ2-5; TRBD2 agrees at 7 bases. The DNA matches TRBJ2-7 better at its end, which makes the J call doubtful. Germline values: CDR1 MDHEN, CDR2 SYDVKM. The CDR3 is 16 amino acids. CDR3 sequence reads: CASSLGIFGRAAEQYF. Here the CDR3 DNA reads TGTGCCAGCAGTTTGGGGATTTTTGGGAGGGCCGCCGAGCAGTACTTC.

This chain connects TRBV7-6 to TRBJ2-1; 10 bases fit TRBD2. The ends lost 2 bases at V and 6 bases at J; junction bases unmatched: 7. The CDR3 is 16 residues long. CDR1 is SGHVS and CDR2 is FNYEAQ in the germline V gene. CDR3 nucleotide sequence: TGTGCCAGCAGCTTATGGCCAGCGGGGGGGGTCAATGAGCAGTTCTTC. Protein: CASSLWPAGGVNEQFF.

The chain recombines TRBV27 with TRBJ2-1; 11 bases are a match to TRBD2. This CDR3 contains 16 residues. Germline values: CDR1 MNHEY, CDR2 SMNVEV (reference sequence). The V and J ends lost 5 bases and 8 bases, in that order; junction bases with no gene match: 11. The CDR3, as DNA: TGTGCCAGCAGTCTACCGGGACTAGCGGAGGGAGATGAGCAGTTCTTC. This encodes CASSLPGLAEGDEQFF.

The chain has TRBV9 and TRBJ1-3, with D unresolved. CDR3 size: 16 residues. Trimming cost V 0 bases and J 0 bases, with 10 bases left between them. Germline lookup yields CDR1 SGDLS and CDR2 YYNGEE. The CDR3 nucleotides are TGTGCCAGCAGCGTAGCCGCGGCGAGCTCTGGAAACACCATATATTTT. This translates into CASSVAAASSGNTIYF.

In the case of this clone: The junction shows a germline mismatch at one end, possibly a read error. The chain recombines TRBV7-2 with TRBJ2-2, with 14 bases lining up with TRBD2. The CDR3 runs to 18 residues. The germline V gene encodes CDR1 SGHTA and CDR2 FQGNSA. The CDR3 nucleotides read TGTGCCAGCAGCTTAGGACTAGCGGGGGGGCGTCAGGGCGGGGAGCTGCTTTTT. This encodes CASSLGLAGGRQGGELLF.

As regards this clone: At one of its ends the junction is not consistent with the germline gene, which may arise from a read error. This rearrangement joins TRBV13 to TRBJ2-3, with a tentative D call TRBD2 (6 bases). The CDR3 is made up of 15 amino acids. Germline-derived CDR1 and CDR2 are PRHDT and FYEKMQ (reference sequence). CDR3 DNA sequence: TGTGTCAGCAGCTCGTGGACGGGAGGCACAGATACGCAGTATTTT. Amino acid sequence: CVSSSWTGGTDTQYF.

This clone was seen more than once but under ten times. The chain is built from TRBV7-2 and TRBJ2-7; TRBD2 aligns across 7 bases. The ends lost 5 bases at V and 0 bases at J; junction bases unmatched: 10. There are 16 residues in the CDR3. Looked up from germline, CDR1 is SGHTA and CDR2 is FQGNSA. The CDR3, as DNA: TGTGCCAGCAGCCTTCGATGGGCGGGAGCCTCCTACGAGCAGTACTTC. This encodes CASSLRWAGASYEQYF.

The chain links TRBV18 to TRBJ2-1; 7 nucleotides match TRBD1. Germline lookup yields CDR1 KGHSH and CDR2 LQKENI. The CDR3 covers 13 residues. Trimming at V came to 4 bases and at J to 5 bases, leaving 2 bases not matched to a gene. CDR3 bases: TGTGCCAGCTCACGACAGGGTAACAATGAGCAGTTCTTC. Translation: CASSRQGNNEQFF.

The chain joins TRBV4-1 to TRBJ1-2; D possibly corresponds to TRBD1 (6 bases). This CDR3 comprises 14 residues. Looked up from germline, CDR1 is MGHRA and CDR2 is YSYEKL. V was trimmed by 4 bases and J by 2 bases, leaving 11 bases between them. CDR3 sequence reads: CASSPMGANYGYTF. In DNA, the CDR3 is TGCGCCAGCAGCCCCATGGGGGCGAACTATGGCTACACCTTC.

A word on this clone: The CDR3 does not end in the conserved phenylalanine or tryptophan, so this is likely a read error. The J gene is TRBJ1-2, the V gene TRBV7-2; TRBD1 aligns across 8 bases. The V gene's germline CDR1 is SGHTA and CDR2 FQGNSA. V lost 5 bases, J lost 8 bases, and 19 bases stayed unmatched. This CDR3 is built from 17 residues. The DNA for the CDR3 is TGTGCCAGCAGCCCTCGTCGAACAGGGGGAATTGCGCGGGGCTACACCCTC. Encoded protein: CASSPRRTGGIARGYTL.

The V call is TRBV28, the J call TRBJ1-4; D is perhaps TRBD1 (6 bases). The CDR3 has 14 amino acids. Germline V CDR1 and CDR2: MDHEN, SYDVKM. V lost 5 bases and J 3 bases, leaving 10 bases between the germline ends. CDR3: CASSPGTPNEKLFF. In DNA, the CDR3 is TGTGCCAGCAGTCCCGGGACACCTAATGAAAAACTGTTTTTT.

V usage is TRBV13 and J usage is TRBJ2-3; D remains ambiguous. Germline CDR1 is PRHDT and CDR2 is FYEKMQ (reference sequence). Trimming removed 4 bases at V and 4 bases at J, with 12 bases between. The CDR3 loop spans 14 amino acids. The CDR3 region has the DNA TGTGCCAGCAGCTCCCAGAGGAACGCAGATACGCAGTATTTT. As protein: CASSSQRNADTQYF.

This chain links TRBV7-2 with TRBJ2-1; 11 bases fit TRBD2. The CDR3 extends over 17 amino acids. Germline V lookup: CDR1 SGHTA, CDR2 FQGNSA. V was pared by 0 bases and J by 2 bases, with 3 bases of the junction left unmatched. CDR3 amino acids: CASSLATSGGPYNEQFF. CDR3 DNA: TGTGCCAGCAGCTTAGCAACTAGCGGGGGACCCTACAATGAGCAGTTCTTC.

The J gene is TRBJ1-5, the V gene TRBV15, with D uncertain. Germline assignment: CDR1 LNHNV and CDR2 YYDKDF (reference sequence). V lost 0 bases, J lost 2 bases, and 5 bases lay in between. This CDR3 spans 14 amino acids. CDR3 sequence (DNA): TGTGCCACCAGCAGAGAACGAGGCAATCAGCCCCAGCATTTT. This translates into CATSRERGNQPQHF.

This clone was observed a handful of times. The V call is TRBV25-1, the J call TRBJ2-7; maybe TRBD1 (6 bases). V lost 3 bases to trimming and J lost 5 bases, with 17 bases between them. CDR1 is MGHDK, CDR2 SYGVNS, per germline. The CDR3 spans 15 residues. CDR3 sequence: CASSDQQGISDEQYF. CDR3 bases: TGTGCCAGCAGTGATCAACAGGGAATATCGGACGAGCAGTACTTC.

CDR3 loop: CASSDPLAGGGDTQYF. DNA of the CDR3: TGCGCCAGCAGTGATCCACTAGCGGGGGGAGGAGATACGCAGTATTTT. The chain uses TRBV10-2 and TRBJ2-3; 12 nucleotides line up with TRBD2. From germline, CDR1 is WSHSY and CDR2 SAAADI. CDR3 length: 16 amino acids. V lost 3 bases, J lost 5 bases, and 6 bases stayed unmatched.

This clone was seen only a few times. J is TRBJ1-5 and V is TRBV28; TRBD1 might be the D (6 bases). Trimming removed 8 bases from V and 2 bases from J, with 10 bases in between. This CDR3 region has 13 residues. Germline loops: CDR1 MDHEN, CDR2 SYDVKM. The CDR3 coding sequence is TGTGCCAGCCAGGACAGTCGCAATCAGCCCCAGCATTTT. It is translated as CASQDSRNQPQHF.

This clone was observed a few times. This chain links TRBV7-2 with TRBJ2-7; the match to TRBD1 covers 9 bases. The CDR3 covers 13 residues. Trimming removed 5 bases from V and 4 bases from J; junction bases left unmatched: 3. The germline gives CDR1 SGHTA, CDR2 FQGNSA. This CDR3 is CASSRDRVYEQYF. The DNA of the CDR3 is TGTGCCAGCAGCCGGGACAGGGTGTACGAGCAGTACTTC.

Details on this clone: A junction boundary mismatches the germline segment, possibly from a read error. The CDR3 sequence is CSSSLGYGNTEAFF. Here the CDR3 DNA reads TGTTCCAGCAGCTTAGGGTACGGGAACACTGAAGCTTTCTTT. The chain joins TRBV7-9 to TRBJ1-1, with D hard to call. The germline gives CDR1 SEHNR, CDR2 FQNEAQ (reference sequence). The length of the CDR3 is 14 residues. The full variable domain, its missing parts supplied by reference TRBV7-9 and TRBJ1-1, is DTGVSQNPRHKITKRGQNVTFRCDPISEHNRLYWYRQTLGQGPEFLTYFQNEAQLEKSRLLSDRFSAERPKGSFSTLEIQRTEQGDSAMYLCSSSLGYGNTEAFFGQGTRLTVV.

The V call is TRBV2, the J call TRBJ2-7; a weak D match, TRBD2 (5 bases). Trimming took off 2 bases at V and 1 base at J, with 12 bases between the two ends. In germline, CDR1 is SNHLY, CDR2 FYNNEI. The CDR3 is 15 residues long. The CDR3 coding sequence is TGTGCCAGCAGTGAATGGGCAGCGGCTTCCTACGAGCAGTACTTC. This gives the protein CASSEWAAASYEQYF.

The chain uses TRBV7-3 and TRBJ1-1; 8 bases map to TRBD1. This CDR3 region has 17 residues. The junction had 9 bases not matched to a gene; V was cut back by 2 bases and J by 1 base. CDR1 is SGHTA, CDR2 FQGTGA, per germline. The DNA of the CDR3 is TGTGCCAGCAGCTTACGGAGGGACAGGACAAAGAACACTGAAGCTTTCTTT. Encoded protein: CASSLRRDRTKNTEAFF.

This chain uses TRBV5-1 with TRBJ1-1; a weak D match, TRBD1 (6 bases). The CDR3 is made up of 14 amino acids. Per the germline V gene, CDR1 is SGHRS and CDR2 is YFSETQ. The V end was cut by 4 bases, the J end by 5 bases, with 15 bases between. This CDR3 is CASSPSTGTTEAFF. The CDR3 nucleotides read TGCGCCAGCAGCCCATCAACAGGGACGACTGAAGCTTTCTTT.